The present TCR beta chain was sequenced within a study of blood T cells in healthy people across ages. Next came a second PCR, run for roughly 6 to 11 cycles, which used a sample-barcoded 5' primer along with a J-beta primer mix. TCRdb itself ran the 5' RACE reads through MiXCR, one entry per CDR3 protein. The data show hundreds of thousands of distinct CDR3 sequences, about 21% seen once. This clonotype was picked up a small number of times. Germline lookup yields CDR1 SNHLY and CDR2 FYNNEI. V was clipped by 6 bases and J by 7 bases, with 19 bases between them. The CDR3 has 15 residues. J is TRBJ2-1 and V is TRBV2; D is possibly TRBD1 (6 bases). Material: blood. This TCR came from a man in his 70s in good health. CDR3 sequence: CASSLDRLRGNEQFF. The CDR3 nucleotides read TGTGCCAGCAGCTTAGACAGGCTTAGGGGGAATGAGCAGTTCTTC.